This TCR beta chain was observed in a study of blood T cell repertoires in COVID-19. As for the study in general: The analysed material was cDNA or gDNA that came from T cells, B-cell-depleted T cells, or PBMCs.

In the source study's methods: Estimates of nucleated cell counts were drawn from the amplification of reference gene primers. Clones were sequenced by immunoSEQ multiplex PCR, and TCRdb holds only the in-frame ones, with some missing. That table supplies the V and J calls and clone size; D and trimming were determined from the DNA. The sample includes 170,000 or so clones, more than 80% of them seen just once. All enrollees were about 18 to 90 years old and from around 25 US areas. In Cohort 3, a recovered donor had either two negative PCRs, clearance, or symptom resolution. The sequence derives from a man aged 40-50 years who had recovered from COVID-19. The sequencing sample was made of PBMCs or T cells enriched from blood (not recorded which).

The DNA of the CDR3 is TGTGCCAGCAGACTTACAGGGCGGCATCAGCCCCAGCATTTT. Amino acids: CASRLTGRHQPQHF. The rearrangement links TRBV25-1 to TRBJ1-5; TRBD1 is a possible D gene (6 bases). Per germline, CDR1 MGHDK and CDR2 SYGVNS. The CDR3 contains 14 residues. Trimming stripped 6 bases from V and 5 bases from J, with 14 bases between.